One and the same sample provided the 11 T cell receptor beta chains below, sequenced in a study of CD8 T cells in ankylosing spondylitis (dated by TCRdb to 2016 to 2017). Points the paper makes about the study in general: Blood from ankylosing spondylitis patients appeared to be characterized by a TCR beta motif composed of 7 to 9 highly homologous amino acid variants.

These receptors are not linked to any known antigen. Library generation was performed with 5' RACE. Sequenced on an Illumina HiSeq 2500. The public reads were quality trimmed at Q25 with fastp and then assembled into clones with MiXCR by TCRdb, keeping productive beta chains. Entries are consolidated by CDR3 protein sequence, retaining the most common genes and DNA. The sample table contains about 750,000 distinct CDR3 sequences; only one count was recorded for over 15% of them. Of the sample, about 19% is held by the ten largest clones. Sequencing used blood, either unsorted or a sorted T cell fraction (not recorded which). These TCRs come from a male donor with ankylosing spondylitis.

This clonotype was recorded a few times. This chain connects TRBV5-1 to TRBJ2-7, with TRBD1 identical over 7 bases. The CDR3 has 14 amino acids. Germline V gene sequence: CDR1 SGHRS, CDR2 YFSETQ. Trimming at V came to 4 bases and at J to 1 base, leaving 5 bases not matched to a gene. In nucleotides, the CDR3 is TGCGCCAGCAGCCGGGACAGCACTTCCTACGAGCAGTACTTC. Translated, it gives CASSRDSTSYEQYF.

There are a few counts of this clonotype. The V gene is TRBV5-1, the J gene TRBJ2-7; D may be TRBD2 (6 bases). Looked up from germline, CDR1 is SGHRS and CDR2 is YFSETQ. CDR3 size: 13 residues. V lost 4 bases, J lost 2 bases, and 10 bases lay in between. The CDR3 sequence: CASSIGLTYEQYF. The CDR3 DNA reads TGCGCCAGCAGCATCGGACTAACCTACGAGCAGTACTTC.

The chain joins TRBV6-1 to TRBJ2-7; 8 nucleotides match TRBD2. The V and J ends lost 5 bases and 2 bases, in that order; junction bases with no gene match: 11. The CDR3 spans 16 residues. Per germline, CDR1 MNHNS and CDR2 SASEGT. This CDR3 reads CASSPTAVAGTYEQYF. The CDR3 DNA reads TGTGCCAGCAGTCCCACGGCCGTAGCGGGGACCTACGAGCAGTACTTC.

In this sample, this clonotype turned up a few times. The chain is built from TRBV7-8 and TRBJ2-2; 8 bases fit TRBD1. Looked up from germline, CDR1 is SGHVS and CDR2 is FQNEAQ. The CDR3 covers 16 residues. The V gene end was trimmed by 5 bases and the J gene end by 6 bases; junction bases not matched to a gene: 11. The CDR3 loop reads CASSQTRQGRAGELFF. The CDR3 coding sequence is TGTGCCAGCAGCCAGACAAGACAGGGGCGGGCCGGGGAGCTGTTTTTT. Combining the CDR3 with reference TRBV7-8 and TRBJ2-2 gives the whole variable domain GAGVSQSPRYKVAKRGQDVALRCDPISGHVSLFWYQQALGQGPEFLTYFQNEAQLDKSGLPSDRFFAERPEGSVSTLKIQRTQQEDSAVYLCASSQTRQGRAGELFFGEGSRLTVL.

The chain is built from TRBV12-3 or TRBV12-4 and TRBJ2-7, with D unresolved. The CDR3 runs to 13 residues. The ends were cut back, 6 bases at V and 5 bases at J, with 14 bases in the middle. The CDR3 loop reads CASRNPGGDEQYF. As DNA, the CDR3 is TGTGCCAGCAGAAACCCCGGCGGCGACGAGCAGTACTTC.

The sample holds a few counts of this clonotype. The CDR3 bases are TGTGCCAGCAGCCACCCAACAGGGCCCTACGAGCAGTACTTC. Amino acids: CASSHPTGPYEQYF. The rearrangement links TRBV16 to TRBJ2-7; perhaps TRBD1 as D (6 bases). Germline loops: CDR1 KGHSY, CDR2 FQNENV. CDR3 length: 14 residues. Trimming shortened V by 3 bases and J by 2 bases, and 11 bases separated the two germline ends.

The CDR3 nucleotides read TGCGCCAGCAGCCAAGTCCCGGGACAGGGCCCATACGAGCAGTACTTC. As protein: CASSQVPGQGPYEQYF. V gene TRBV4-1 combines with J gene TRBJ2-7, with TRBD1 matching over 9 bases. Germline V gene data show CDR1 as MGHRA and CDR2 as YSYEKL. The J segment lost 4 bases and the V segment lost 1 base, leaving 8 bases of the junction unmatched. The CDR3 consists of 16 residues.

This clonotype appeared a few times. The J gene is TRBJ2-3, the V gene TRBV6-1, with D tentatively TRBD1 (7 bases). The V gene lost 6 bases and the J gene lost 2 bases, with 18 bases spanning the gap. The V gene's germline CDR1 is MNHNS and CDR2 SASEGT. The CDR3 totals 16 residues. The CDR3 reads CASSRGRTKPTDTQYF. The CDR3 DNA is TGTGCCAGCAGCAGGGGGAGGACCAAACCCACAGATACGCAGTATTTT.

V is TRBV5-1 and J is TRBJ2-7; 7 nucleotides line up with TRBD1. CDR1 and CDR2 from the germline V gene are SGHRS and YFSETQ. After removal of 0 bases from V and 7 bases from J, the junction contained 10 bases not matched to a gene. The CDR3 length is 15 residues. CDR3 in DNA: TGCGCCAGCAGCTTGGGACAGGGCCTTCCTCGTGAGCAGTACTTC. It codes for CASSLGQGLPREQYF. The variable domain in full, completed from reference TRBV5-1 and TRBJ2-7, reads KAGVTQTPRYLIKTRGQQVTLSCSPISGHRSVSWYQQTPGQGLQFLFEYFSETQRNKGNFPGRFSGRQFSNSRSEMNVSTLELGDSALYLCASSLGQGLPREQYFGPGTRLTVT.

Only a few counts were recorded for this clonotype. V is TRBV2 and J is TRBJ2-2; the match to TRBD2 covers 12 bases. The length of the CDR3 is 15 residues. V was clipped by 6 bases and J by 7 bases; unmatched bases: 6. CDR1 is SNHLY and CDR2 is FYNNEI in the germline V gene. The CDR3 nucleotides read TGTGCCAGCAGCGACACTAGCGGGGGGCTCGGGGAGCTGTTTTTT. Its translation: CASSDTSGGLGELFF.

This chain connects TRBV5-1 to TRBJ1-1, with D possibly TRBD1 on 6 matching bases. CDR1 SGHRS and CDR2 YFSETQ come from the germline V gene. Between the trimmed V and J ends, which lost 4 bases and 6 bases, there was a span of 13 bases. The CDR3 has 13 residues. CDR3 residues: CASSATGFAEAFF. The CDR3 DNA reads TGCGCCAGCAGCGCCACAGGGTTCGCTGAAGCTTTCTTT.